The 30 T cell receptor beta chains below were found in one sample sequenced in a study of cytomegalovirus exposure and HLA in healthy donors. Generated by immunoSEQ multiplex PCR, the TCRdb table keeps only in-frame clones and is missing some. The sample shows some 210,000 clones, more than 75% of them seen only once. Sequenced: PBMCs. These receptor sequences come from a young woman in good health and CMV-seropositive.

The chain uses TRBV28 and TRBJ2-2, with a weak D call TRBD1 (6 bases). The CDR3 length is 15 residues. Trimming removed 6 bases at V and 8 bases at J, with 19 bases between. Germline V gene sequence: CDR1 MDHEN, CDR2 SYDVKM. The CDR3 sequence: CASRNNGQFRGELFF. Written as DNA, the CDR3 is TGTGCCAGCAGAAATAACGGACAGTTTCGTGGGGAGCTGTTTTTT.

The chain joins TRBV6-5 to TRBJ1-3, with a tentative D call TRBD1 (5 bases). The CDR3 consists of 15 residues. Trimming shortened V by 5 bases and J by 0 bases, and 11 bases separated the two germline ends. Germline CDR1 is MNHEY and CDR2 is SVGAGI. The CDR3 DNA reads as TGTGCCAGCAGTAGACCAGGGTACTCTGGAAACACCATATATTTT. Translating gives CASSRPGYSGNTIYF.

This rearrangement joins TRBV28 to TRBJ1-3; D not certain. V lost 3 bases and J 2 bases, leaving 8 bases between the germline ends. Germline V CDR1 and CDR2: MDHEN, SYDVKM. The length of the CDR3 is 14 residues. The CDR3 nucleotides are TGTGCCAGCAGTTTGGGCGTTGCTGGAAACACCATATATTTT. This encodes CASSLGVAGNTIYF.

The V and J genes are TRBV7-6 and TRBJ2-1; 7 nucleotides align to TRBD2. CDR3 length equals 18 residues. CDR1 and CDR2 from the germline V gene are SGHVS and FNYEAQ. J was trimmed by 4 bases and V by 1 base; bases with no gene match: 13. CDR3 sequence: CASSLVSGEGFAYNEQFF. The CDR3 region has the DNA TGTGCCAGCAGCTTAGTAAGCGGGGAAGGTTTTGCTTACAATGAGCAGTTCTTC.

The V call is TRBV7-9, the J call TRBJ2-5; 7 bases fit TRBD1. Trimming took 8 bases from V and 1 from J; bases not matched to a gene: 7. This CDR3 contains 14 residues. Germline V gene lookup returns CDR1 SEHNR and CDR2 FQNEAQ (reference sequence). The CDR3 here is CASGDRATQETQYF. The CDR3 region has the DNA TGTGCCAGCGGCGACAGGGCCACCCAAGAGACCCAGTACTTC.

The rearrangement joins TRBV13 to TRBJ2-2; perhaps TRBD2 as D (5 bases). The germline CDR1 and CDR2 sequences are PRHDT and FYEKMQ (reference sequence). Deletions cut 5 bases from V and 7 bases from J, with 17 bases between. The CDR3 extends over 15 amino acids. CDR3: CASSQPRGSIGELFF. DNA of the CDR3: TGTGCCAGCAGCCAACCTCGGGGTTCGATCGGGGAGCTGTTTTTT.

The chain employs TRBV6-5 and TRBJ2-7; 8 bases match TRBD1. J gave up 5 bases and V 6 bases, and 6 bases lay outside the gene matches. This CDR3 has 13 residues. The germline CDR1 and CDR2 sequences are MNHEY and SVGAGI. The CDR3 sequence is CASSRTGGNEQYF. The CDR3 DNA reads TGTGCCAGCAGCAGAACAGGGGGGAACGAGCAGTACTTC.

The rearrangement uses TRBV29-1 and TRBJ1-4; no clear D gene. The CDR3 contains 11 residues. Between the trimmed V and J ends, which lost 5 bases and 5 bases, there was a span of 6 bases. Germline V gene data show CDR1 as SQVTM and CDR2 as ANQGSEA. The CDR3: CSVYRNEKLFF. The CDR3 DNA reads as TGCAGCGTTTACCGGAATGAAAAACTGTTTTTT.

The rearrangement joins TRBV4-1 to TRBJ2-5, with 7 bases fitting TRBD1. The CDR3 covers 14 residues. Germline CDR1 reads MGHRA; CDR2 reads YSYEKL. Losses at the gene ends were 5 bases for V and 5 bases for J; bases not matched to a gene: 8. CDR3 DNA: TGCGCCAGCAGCACGGGACAGACGGGGGAGACCCAGTACTTC. Amino acids: CASSTGQTGETQYF.

A remark on this clone: One end of the junction is discordant with germline, which a read error may explain. The chain combines TRBV5-1 with TRBJ1-4; 11 bases line up with TRBD1. The CDR3 has 12 residues. The germline V gene has CDR1 SGHRS and CDR2 YFSETQ. CDR3 region: CASSLEGQGELF. The CDR3 nucleotides read TGCGCCAGCAGCTTGGAGGGACAGGGGGAACTTTTT.

This chain links TRBV18 with TRBJ2-3; 7 bases agree with TRBD1. There are 16 residues in the CDR3. The J segment lost 5 bases and the V segment lost 3 bases, leaving 11 bases of the junction unmatched. In germline, CDR1 is KGHSH, CDR2 LQKENI. This CDR3 reads CASSPPSGRGIDTQYF. CDR3 in DNA: TGTGCCAGCTCACCTCCGTCGGGCAGGGGGATAGATACGCAGTATTTT. Drawing the rest from reference TRBV18 and TRBJ2-3, the complete variable domain is NAGVMQNPRHLVRRRGQEARLRCSPMKGHSHVYWYRQLPEEGLKFMVYLQKENIIDESGMPKERFSAEFPKEGPSILRIQQVVRGDSAAYFCASSPPSGRGIDTQYFGPGTRLTVL.

V usage is TRBV29-1 and J usage is TRBJ2-1; TRBD2 aligns across 12 bases. CDR3 length: 21 amino acids. V lost 2 bases and J lost 0; bases outside the gene matches: 17. Germline values: CDR1 SQVTM, CDR2 ANQGSEA. CDR3 nucleotide sequence: TGCAGCGTTGAATCAATGAGCCCGGGACTAGCGGGTACTAGCTCCTACAATGAGCAGTTCTTC. Its translation is CSVESMSPGLAGTSSYNEQFF.

The chain is built from TRBV29-1 and TRBJ2-7; TRBD1 aligns across 8 bases. Germline lookup yields CDR1 SQVTM and CDR2 ANQGSEA. CDR3 length equals 14 residues. Germline trimming cut 7 bases from V and 4 bases from J; bases unmatched to any gene: 12. CDR3 sequence reads: CSGGVGQGAYEQYF. DNA for the CDR3: TGCAGCGGGGGGGTCGGGCAGGGGGCTTACGAGCAGTACTTC.

This chain links TRBV27 with TRBJ1-1, with 8 bases matching TRBD1. Germline V gene sequence: CDR1 MNHEY, CDR2 SMNVEV (reference sequence). The V gene end was trimmed by 3 bases and the J gene end by 11 bases; junction bases not matched to a gene: 8. This CDR3 spans 13 amino acids. The CDR3 reads CASSFGQGALAFF. The CDR3 region has the DNA TGTGCCAGCAGTTTTGGGCAGGGGGCTTTGGCTTTCTTT.

The chain joins TRBV18 to TRBJ1-3, with D possibly being TRBD1 (6 bases). The CDR3 spans 17 residues. Deletions cut 3 bases from V and 0 bases from J, with 15 bases between. The germline CDR1 and CDR2 sequences are KGHSH and LQKENI. CDR3 in amino acids: CASSPVQGSPSGNTIYF. The CDR3 nucleotides are TGTGCCAGCTCACCCGTACAGGGATCCCCCTCTGGAAACACCATATATTTT. The variable domain in full, with the rest retrieved from reference TRBV18 and TRBJ1-3, is NAGVMQNPRHLVRRRGQEARLRCSPMKGHSHVYWYRQLPEEGLKFMVYLQKENIIDESGMPKERFSAEFPKEGPSILRIQQVVRGDSAAYFCASSPVQGSPSGNTIYFGEGSWLTVV.

The chain recombines TRBV19 with TRBJ2-7; TRBD2 aligns across 8 bases. The CDR3 has 18 amino acids. CDR1 and CDR2 from the germline V gene are LNHDA and SQIVND (reference sequence). The V gene end was trimmed by 4 bases and the J gene end by 0 bases; junction bases not matched to a gene: 14. CDR3 nucleotides: TGTGCCAGTAGTACTTCCTCCCCCATAGCGGGAAGCTCCTACGAGCAGTACTTC. This encodes CASSTSSPIAGSSYEQYF.

This chain connects TRBV15 to TRBJ2-7; 7 bases line up with TRBD1. Germline lookup yields CDR1 LNHNV and CDR2 YYDKDF (reference sequence). The junction had 10 bases not matched to a gene; V was cut back by 3 bases and J by 2 bases. The CDR3 is made up of 16 amino acids. CDR3 nucleotides: TGTGCCACCAGCAGCCTACTGACAGGGACGACCTACGAGCAGTACTTC. Amino acids: CATSSLLTGTTYEQYF.

This clone was seen just once. The chain has TRBV27 and TRBJ1-2; D is perhaps TRBD1 (5 bases). Trimming removed 2 bases at V and 4 bases at J, with 14 bases between. Per germline, CDR1 MNHEY and CDR2 SMNVEV (reference sequence). This CDR3 is built from 15 residues. The CDR3 region is CASSLRRGGIYGYTF. CDR3 sequence (DNA): TGTGCCAGCAGTTTAAGGCGGGGGGGGATCTATGGCTACACCTTC.

V is TRBV5-6 and J is TRBJ1-2; D call uncertain. With 0 bases removed from V and 8 bases from J, the gap between germline ends came to 17 bases. Germline values: CDR1 SGHDT, CDR2 YYEEEE. The CDR3 runs to 15 residues. This CDR3 is CASSLVRLGREGYTF. CDR3 nucleotide sequence: TGTGCCAGCAGCTTGGTCAGATTGGGGAGAGAAGGCTACACCTTC.

The V call is TRBV4-1, the J call TRBJ2-7; no reliable D call. CDR3 length: 15 residues. The V gene's germline CDR1 is MGHRA and CDR2 YSYEKL. Trimming took 0 bases from V and 4 from J, leaving 13 bases between them. The CDR3 nucleotides read TGCGCCAGCAGCCAAGATGTACAGAAACCTTACGAGCAGTACTTC. Protein: CASSQDVQKPYEQYF.

The chain employs TRBV4-1 and TRBJ2-7, with a tentative D call TRBD1 (5 bases). V was cut by 0 bases and J by 5 bases, with 11 bases left in between. CDR1 is MGHRA, CDR2 YSYEKL, per germline. The CDR3 contains 14 residues. CDR3 nucleotide sequence: TGCGCCAGCAGCCAAGATCCCCTGGGGCACGAGCAGTACTTC. It codes for CASSQDPLGHEQYF.

The V call is TRBV18, the J call TRBJ2-5, with D hard to call. V lost 3 bases to trimming and J lost 0 bases, with 8 bases between them. Per germline, CDR1 KGHSH and CDR2 LQKENI. The CDR3 length is 14 residues. The CDR3: CASSPTTYQETQYF. The CDR3, as DNA: TGTGCCAGCTCACCTACCACATACCAAGAGACCCAGTACTTC.

The chain is built from TRBV9 and TRBJ2-6; tentative D call: TRBD1 (8 bases). Germline V CDR1 and CDR2: SGDLS, YYNGEE. The CDR3 is made up of 18 amino acids. V lost 1 base and J 4 bases, leaving 18 bases between the germline ends. Here the CDR3 reads CASSVRLQGGSGANVLTF. CDR3 coding DNA: TGTGCCAGCAGCGTAAGGTTACAGGGGGGGTCCGGGGCCAACGTCCTGACTTTC.

CDR3 coding DNA: TGTGCCTGGAAGTTCAGGGAATATATCGGAGCCAACGTCCTGACTTTC. It is translated as CAWKFREYIGANVLTF. The genes are TRBV30 and TRBJ2-6; possibly TRBD1 for D (5 bases). The CDR3 sequence is 16 residues long. Per the germline V gene, CDR1 is GTSNPN and CDR2 is SVGIG (reference sequence). Trimming cost V 4 bases and J 7 bases, with 20 bases left between them.

The chain recombines TRBV9 with TRBJ2-1; 11 bases line up with TRBD2. The CDR3 is made up of 17 amino acids. Per the germline V gene, CDR1 is SGDLS and CDR2 is YYNGEE. V dropped 0 bases and J dropped 3; count of bases not matched to a gene: 5. The CDR3 sequence: CASSVGRLAGYYNEQFF. The CDR3 DNA reads as TGTGCCAGCAGCGTAGGTCGACTAGCGGGGTACTACAATGAGCAGTTCTTC. The whole variable domain, remainder taken from reference TRBV9 and TRBJ2-1, is DSGVTQTPKHLITATGQRVTLRCSPRSGDLSVYWYQQSLDQGLQFLIQYYNGEERAKGNILERFSAQQFPDLHSELNLSSLELGDSALYFCASSVGRLAGYYNEQFFGPGTRLTVL.

The V call is TRBV10-3, the J call TRBJ1-2; a possible D gene is TRBD1 (5 bases). CDR3 size: 14 residues. Germline CDR1 is ENHRY and CDR2 is SYGVKD. V was clipped by 2 bases and J by 8 bases, with 15 bases between them. The CDR3 DNA reads TGTGCCATCAGTGAGAGGGACCGCGGGATCGGCTACACCTTC. Translating gives CAISERDRGIGYTF.

The sample holds one count of this clone. This chain links TRBV7-6 with TRBJ2-7; 7 bases match TRBD2. Germline CDR1 SGHVS, CDR2 FNYEAQ. The CDR3 is made up of 19 amino acids. Trimming at V came to 0 bases and at J to 1 base, leaving 15 bases not matched to a gene. The CDR3 protein is CASSLAPGISSGQSYEQYF. CDR3 nucleotide sequence: TGTGCCAGCAGCTTAGCGCCGGGTATTTCTAGCGGCCAGTCCTACGAGCAGTACTTC.

This chain joins TRBV28 and TRBJ2-7, with D perhaps TRBD1 (6 bases). Trimming removed 7 bases from V and 0 bases from J, with 13 bases in between. The CDR3 totals 14 residues. The V gene's germline CDR1 is MDHEN and CDR2 SYDVKM. The chain's CDR3 is CASKPHRDSYEQYF. CDR3 coding DNA: TGTGCCAGCAAACCTCACAGGGACTCCTACGAGCAGTACTTC.

The J gene is TRBJ2-6, the V gene TRBV30; D possibly corresponds to TRBD2 (5 bases). This CDR3 spans 15 amino acids. The V end lost 2 bases, the J end lost 0 bases, and 8 bases lay between the germline ends. CDR1 and CDR2 (germline): GTSNPN, SVGIG (reference sequence). In nucleotides, the CDR3 is TGTGCCTGGAGTTCCGGGGACTCTGGGGCCAACGTCCTGACTTTC. Translating it yields CAWSSGDSGANVLTF.

V gene TRBV7-8 combines with J gene TRBJ2-1, with D possibly TRBD1 on 6 matching bases. The V end was cut by 2 bases, the J end by 4 bases, with 15 bases between. CDR3 length equals 16 residues. Germline V gene sequence: CDR1 SGHVS, CDR2 FQNEAQ. CDR3 DNA sequence: TGTGCCAGCAGCTTACCGGGCCTACAGGGATACAATGAGCAGTTCTTC. The encoded protein is CASSLPGLQGYNEQFF.